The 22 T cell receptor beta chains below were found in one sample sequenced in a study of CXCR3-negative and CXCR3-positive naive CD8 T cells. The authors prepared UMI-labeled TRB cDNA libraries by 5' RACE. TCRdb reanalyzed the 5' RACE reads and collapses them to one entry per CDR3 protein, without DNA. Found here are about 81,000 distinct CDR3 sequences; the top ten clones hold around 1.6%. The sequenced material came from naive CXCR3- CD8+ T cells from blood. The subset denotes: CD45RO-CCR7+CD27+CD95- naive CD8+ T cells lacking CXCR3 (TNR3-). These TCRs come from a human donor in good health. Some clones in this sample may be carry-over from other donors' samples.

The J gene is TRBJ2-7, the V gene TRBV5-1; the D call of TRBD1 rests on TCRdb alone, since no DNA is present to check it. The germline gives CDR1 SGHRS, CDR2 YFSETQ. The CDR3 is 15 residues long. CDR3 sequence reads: CASSLGDSGQDEQYF.

The CDR3 region is CASSYPDRSYEQYF. The chain has TRBV6-2 or TRBV6-3 and TRBJ2-7. The germline gives CDR1 MNHEY, CDR2 SVGEGT. This CDR3 has 14 amino acids.

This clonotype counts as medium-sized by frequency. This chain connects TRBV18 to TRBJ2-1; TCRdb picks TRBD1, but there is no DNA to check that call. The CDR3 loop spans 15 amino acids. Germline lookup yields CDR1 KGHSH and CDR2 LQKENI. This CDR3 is CASSPATGNGNEQFF.

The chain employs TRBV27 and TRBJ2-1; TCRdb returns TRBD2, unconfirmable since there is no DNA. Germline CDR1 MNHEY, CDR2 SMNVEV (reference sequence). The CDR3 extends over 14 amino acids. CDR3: CASSLGQRGYEQFF.

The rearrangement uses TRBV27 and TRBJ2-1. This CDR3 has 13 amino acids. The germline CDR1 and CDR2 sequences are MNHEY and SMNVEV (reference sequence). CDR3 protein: CASSKNSYNEQFF.

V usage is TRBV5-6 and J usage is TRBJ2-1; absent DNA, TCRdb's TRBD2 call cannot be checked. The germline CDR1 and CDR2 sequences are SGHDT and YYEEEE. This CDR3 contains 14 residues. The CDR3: CASRLPTSAHEQFF.

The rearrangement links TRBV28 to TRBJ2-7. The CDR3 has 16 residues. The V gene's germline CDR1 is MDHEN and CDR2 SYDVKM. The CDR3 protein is CASTSLGKRRFDEQYF.

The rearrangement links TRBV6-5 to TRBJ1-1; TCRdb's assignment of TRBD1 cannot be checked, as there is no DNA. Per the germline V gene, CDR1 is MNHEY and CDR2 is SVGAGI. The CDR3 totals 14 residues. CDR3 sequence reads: CASSYRQENTEAFF.

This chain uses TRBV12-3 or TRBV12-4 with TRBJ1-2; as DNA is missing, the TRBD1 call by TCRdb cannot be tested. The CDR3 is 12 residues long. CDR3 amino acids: CASRSGGNGYTF.

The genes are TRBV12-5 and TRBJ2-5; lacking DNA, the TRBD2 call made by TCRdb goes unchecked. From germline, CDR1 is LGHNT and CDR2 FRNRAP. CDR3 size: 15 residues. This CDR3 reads CASSPSGSYQETQYF.

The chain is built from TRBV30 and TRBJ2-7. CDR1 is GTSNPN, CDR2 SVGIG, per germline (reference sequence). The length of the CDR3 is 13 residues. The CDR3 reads CAWSVRYGYEQYF.

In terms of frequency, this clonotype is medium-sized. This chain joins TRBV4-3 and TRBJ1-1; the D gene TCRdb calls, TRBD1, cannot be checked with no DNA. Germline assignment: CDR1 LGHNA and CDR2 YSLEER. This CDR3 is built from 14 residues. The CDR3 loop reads CASSPGRSYTEAFF.

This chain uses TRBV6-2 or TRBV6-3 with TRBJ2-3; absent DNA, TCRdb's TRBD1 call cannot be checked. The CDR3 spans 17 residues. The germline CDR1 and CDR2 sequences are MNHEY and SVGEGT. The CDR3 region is CATSLQGGLLDTDTQYF.

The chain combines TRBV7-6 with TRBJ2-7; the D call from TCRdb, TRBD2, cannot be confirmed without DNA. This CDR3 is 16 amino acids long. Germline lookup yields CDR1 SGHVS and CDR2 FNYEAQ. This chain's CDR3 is CASSFSRGGLSYEQYF.

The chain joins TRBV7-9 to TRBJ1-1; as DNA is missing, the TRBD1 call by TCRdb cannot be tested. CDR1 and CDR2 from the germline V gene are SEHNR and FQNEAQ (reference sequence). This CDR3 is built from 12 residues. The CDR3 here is CASSLGGIEAFF.

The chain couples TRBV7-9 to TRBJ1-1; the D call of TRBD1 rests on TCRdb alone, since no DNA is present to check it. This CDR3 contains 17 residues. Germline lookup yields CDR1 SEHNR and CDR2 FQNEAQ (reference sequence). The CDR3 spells CASSAILGQGADTEAFF.

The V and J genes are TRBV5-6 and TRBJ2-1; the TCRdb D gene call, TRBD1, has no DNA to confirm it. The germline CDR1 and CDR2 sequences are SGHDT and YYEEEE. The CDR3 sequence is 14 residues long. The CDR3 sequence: CASSSTPGTGVEFF.

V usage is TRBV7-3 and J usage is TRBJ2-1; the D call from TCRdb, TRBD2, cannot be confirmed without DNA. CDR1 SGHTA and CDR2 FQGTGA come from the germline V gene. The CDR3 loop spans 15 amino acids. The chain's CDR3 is CASSLVGGGNNEQFF.

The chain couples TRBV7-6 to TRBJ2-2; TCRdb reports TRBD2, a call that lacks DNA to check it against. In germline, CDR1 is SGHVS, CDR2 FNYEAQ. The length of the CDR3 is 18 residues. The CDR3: CASSPSGTSGGLTGELFF.

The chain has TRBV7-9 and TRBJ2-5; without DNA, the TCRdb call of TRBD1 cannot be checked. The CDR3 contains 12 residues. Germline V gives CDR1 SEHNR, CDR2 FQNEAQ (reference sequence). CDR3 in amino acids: CASSLRGETQYF.

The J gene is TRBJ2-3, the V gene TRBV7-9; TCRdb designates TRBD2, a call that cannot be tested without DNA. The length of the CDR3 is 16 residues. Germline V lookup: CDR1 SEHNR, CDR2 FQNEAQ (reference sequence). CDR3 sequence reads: CASSARLAGDTDTQYF.

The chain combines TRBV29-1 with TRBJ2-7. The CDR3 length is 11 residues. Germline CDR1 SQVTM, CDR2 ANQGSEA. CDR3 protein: CSVDLGSEQYF.